The entry that follows covers one T cell receptor (beta chain) sequence. Its antigen is as yet unknown. Sequencing was performed with immunoSEQ multiplex PCR; in TCRdb, only in-frame clones are kept and a portion is missing. The sample has about 260,000 clones, roughly 93% seen once; the top ten hold approximately 0.52%. The CDR3 spans 16 residues. Germline values: CDR1 MNHEY, CDR2 SVGEGT. With V trimmed by 2 bases and J by 5 bases, 9 bases remained unmatched. The data were obtained in a study of T cell responses to AZD1222 COVID-19 vaccine. Whole-study results and caveats: White British donors predominated, females outnumbered males, and clonal diversity was possibly underestimated. With two AZD1222 doses given, Spike-specific TCR breadth and depth both rose. All repertoire sampling was performed exclusively after the peak T cell response.

The sample here was peripheral blood, taken on day 0 of AZD1222 vaccination. The receptor's source is an adult in good health. The chain couples TRBV6-2 or TRBV6-3 to TRBJ2-5, with 9 bases identical to TRBD1. As DNA, the CDR3 is TGTGCCAGCAGTTACCTTCCGGGACAGGGTGATGAGACCCAGTACTTC. Translation: CASSYLPGQGDETQYF.